Listed below are T cell receptor beta chains from one sample, sequenced in a study of T cells in localized non-small cell lung cancer. TCRdb's copy holds only in-frame clones and misses some; the assay was immunoSEQ multiplex PCR. Counted here are around 41,000 clones, about 80% occurring once; the ten biggest clones make up 7.8%. Here the sequenced sample was PBMCs, taken before any cancer treatment. These receptors all stem from a man aged 35-69 years with stage II lung adenocarcinoma. Each CDR3 is given with its conserved first and last residue. The order of the fields is D gene, J gene, V gene, clone size, CDR3 protein, CDR3 DNA. The D gene is left open where the match is weak. Size is omitted from some rows. Given values are once, few, many or a class for expanded clones.

TRBD2 TRBJ2-1 TRBV19 NA CASSMIGVLAGGYNEQFF TGTGCCAGTAGTATGATAGGAGTACTAGCGGGAGGATACAATGAGCAGTTCTTC
NA TRBJ1-1 TRBV7-6 NA CASSLRSGLTEAFF TGTGCCAGCAGCTTGCGTTCAGGGCTAACTGAAGCTTTCTTT
NA TRBJ1-2 TRBV28 NA CASSLWDGYTF TGTGCCAGCAGTTTGTGGGATGGCTACACCTTC
TRBD1 TRBJ1-2 TRBV19 NA CASSIPYGQEFYGYTF TGTGCCAGTAGTATCCCCTACGGACAGGAATTCTATGGCTACACCTTC
NA TRBJ1-6 TRBV6-1 NA CASSEAPPNSPLHF TGTGCCAGCAGTGAAGCGCCCCCAAATTCACCCCTCCACTTT
TRBD1 TRBJ2-3 TRBV5-1 once CASSLVGQGYSDTQYF TGCGCCAGCAGCTTGGTGGGACAGGGGTACTCAGATACGCAGTATTTT
NA TRBJ1-2 TRBV23-1 NA CASSQWECPF TGCGCCAGCAGTCAATGGGAGTGTCCCTTC
NA TRBJ1-5 TRBV19 NA CASSIDTPPRQPQHF TGTGCCAGTAGTATAGATACGCCCCCACGGCAGCCCCAGCATTTT
NA TRBJ2-6 TRBV4-1 NA CASSQLEAGANVLTF TGCGCCAGCAGCCAACTTGAGGCCGGGGCCAACGTCCTGACTTTC
TRBD2 TRBJ2-7 TRBV7-9 once CASKVAGSYEQYF TGTGCCAGCAAGGTAGCGGGTTCCTACGAGCAGTACTTC
NA TRBJ1-6 TRBV2 NA CASRGDGNSPLHF TGTGCCAGCAGAGGGGATGGTAACTCACCCCTCCACTTT
TRBD2 TRBJ2-1 TRBV7-2 NA CASRPAGGRGEQFF TGTGCCAGCAGGCCAGCGGGAGGCCGGGGTGAGCAGTTCTTC
NA TRBJ2-2 TRBV2 NA CASRGPGELFF TGTGCCAGCAGGGGCCCCGGGGAGCTGTTTTTT
TRBD2 TRBJ2-1 TRBV11-2 NA CASSSPARSGGAYEQFF TGTGCCAGCAGCTCCCCGGCGAGAAGCGGGGGGGCCTATGAGCAGTTCTTC
NA TRBJ1-5 TRBV28 few CASSNMDFSNQPQHF TGTGCCAGCAGTAACATGGACTTTAGCAATCAGCCCCAGCATTTT
NA TRBJ2-2 TRBV6-5 few CASSQTGELFF TGTGCCAGCAGTCAGACCGGGGAGCTGTTTTTT
NA TRBJ2-3 TRBV6-5 NA CASSTPREYTDTQYF TGTGCCAGCAGTACCCCCCGGGAGTACACAGATACGCAGTATTTT
NA TRBJ2-1 TRBV4-3 NA CASSQEPKSSYNEQFF TGCGCCAGCAGCCAAGAGCCGAAGAGCTCCTACAATGAGCAGTTCTTC
NA TRBJ1-1 TRBV5-5 NA CASSLRGTEAFF TGTGCCAGCAGCTTGAGGGGTACTGAAGCTTTCTTT
TRBD2 TRBJ2-2 TRBV5-4 NA CASSLLAGGANTGELFF TGTGCCAGCAGCCTACTAGCGGGGGGCGCGAACACCGGGGAGCTGTTTTTT
NA TRBJ2-5 TRBV5-6 NA CASSPGLQGETQYF TGTGCCAGCAGCCCGGGACTCCAAGGCGAGACCCAGTACTTC
NA TRBJ1-2 TRBV5-4 few CASSLPEGDGYTF TGTGCCAGCAGCTTACCAGAGGGGGATGGCTACACCTTC
NA TRBJ1-1 TRBV9 NA CASSVAGGPTNTEAFF TGTGCCAGCAGCGTAGCGGGAGGACCCACGAACACTGAAGCTTTCTTT
NA TRBJ1-1 TRBV29-1 NA CSVRTVNTEAFF TGCAGCGTAAGGACAGTGAACACTGAAGCTTTCTTT
NA TRBJ2-1 TRBV11-2 NA CASSLGVAGEQFF TGTGCCAGCAGCTTAGGGGTAGCTGGTGAGCAGTTCTTC
TRBD1 TRBJ1-2 TRBV11-2 NA CASSAAGGYGYTF TGTGCCAGCAGCGCAGCAGGGGGCTACGGCTACACCTTC
NA TRBJ2-2 TRBV10-3 NA CAISEPYTGELFF TGTGCCATCAGTGAGCCTTATACCGGGGAGCTGTTTTTT
NA TRBJ2-7 TRBV7-9 NA CASSPSGTPTYEQYF TGTGCCAGCAGCCCCTCCGGGACACCCACCTACGAGCAGTACTTC
TRBD2 TRBJ2-3 TRBV7-9 NA CASSFGTSGEGTQYF TGTGCCAGCAGCTTTGGGACTAGCGGGGAGGGCACGCAGTATTTT
NA TRBJ2-1 TRBV19 NA CASSIYFNEQFF TGTGCCAGTAGTATTTACTTCAATGAGCAGTTCTTC
TRBD1 TRBJ1-5 TRBV6-5 NA CASSRDRVQPQHF TGTGCCAGCAGTCGAGACAGGGTTCAGCCCCAGCATTTT
NA TRBJ2-7 TRBV6-1 NA CASRGGTYEQYF TGTGCCAGCAGAGGAGGGACCTACGAGCAGTACTTC
TRBD1 TRBJ1-1 TRBV30 NA CAWSDRGGNTEAFF TGTGCCTGGAGTGACAGGGGGGGGAACACTGAAGCTTTCTTT
TRBD1 TRBJ2-1 TRBV4-1 NA CASSQHLPGQGAGNEQFF TGCGCCAGCAGCCAGCACCTACCGGGACAGGGGGCTGGAAATGAGCAGTTCTTC
NA TRBJ1-2 TRBV29-1 NA CSVERGGEGYTF TGCAGCGTTGAGAGAGGCGGGGAAGGCTACACCTTC
TRBD1 TRBJ2-2 TRBV10-3 NA CAIRTGGTVNTGELFF TGTGCCATCAGGACAGGGGGCACGGTGAACACCGGGGAGCTGTTTTTT
NA TRBJ2-7 TRBV9 NA CASSVGASASSYEQYF TGTGCCAGCAGCGTAGGGGCTAGCGCTAGCTCCTACGAGCAGTACTTC
TRBD2 TRBJ2-7 TRBV7-8 NA CASSLLWTSGRSYEQYF TGTGCCAGCAGCTTACTTTGGACTAGCGGGAGAAGCTACGAGCAGTACTTC
NA TRBJ1-3 TRBV29-1 once CSVLDTSGNTIYF TGCAGCGTGCTCGATACCTCTGGAAACACCATATATTTT
TRBD1 TRBJ2-1 TRBV30 NA CAWSSGTGTNNEQFF TGTGCCTGGAGCTCAGGGACAGGCACCAACAATGAGCAGTTCTTC
NA TRBJ1-1 TRBV5-6 NA CASSLSPTNTEAFF TGTGCCAGCAGCCTCTCGCCCACGAACACTGAAGCTTTCTTT
TRBD2 TRBJ2-7 TRBV10-3 NA CAISGGGSGYEQYF TGTGCCATCAGTGGGGGGGGATCCGGGTACGAGCAGTACTTC
NA TRBJ2-5 TRBV19 once CASSVWGQETQYF TGTGCCAGTAGTGTGTGGGGTCAAGAGACCCAGTACTTC
NA TRBJ1-3 TRBV6-5 NA CASGTSVGSGNTIYF TGTGCCAGTGGGACGTCGGTTGGATCTGGAAACACCATATATTTT
TRBD2 TRBJ2-1 TRBV18 NA CASSDDWRVAGNEQFF TGTGCCAGCTCAGATGATTGGAGAGTAGCGGGAAATGAGCAGTTCTTC
NA TRBJ1-4 TRBV19 NA CASSIADGGTNEKLFF TGTGCCAGTAGTATAGCTGACGGGGGAACTAATGAAAAACTGTTTTTT
NA TRBJ2-7 TRBV29-1 NA CSVTQTGPYEQYF TGCAGCGTTACACAAACCGGGCCCTACGAGCAGTACTTC
NA TRBJ1-5 TRBV7-8 NA CASSFGKDYNQPQHF TGTGCCAGCAGCTTCGGCAAGGACTACAATCAGCCCCAGCATTTT
TRBD1 TRBJ2-1 TRBV29-1 NA CSVERGQGTEQFF TGCAGCGTTGAAAGGGGGCAGGGGACTGAGCAGTTCTTC
TRBD1 TRBJ2-5 TRBV6-6 NA CASSYSTGEETQYF TGTGCCAGCAGTTACTCGACAGGGGAAGAGACCCAGTACTTC